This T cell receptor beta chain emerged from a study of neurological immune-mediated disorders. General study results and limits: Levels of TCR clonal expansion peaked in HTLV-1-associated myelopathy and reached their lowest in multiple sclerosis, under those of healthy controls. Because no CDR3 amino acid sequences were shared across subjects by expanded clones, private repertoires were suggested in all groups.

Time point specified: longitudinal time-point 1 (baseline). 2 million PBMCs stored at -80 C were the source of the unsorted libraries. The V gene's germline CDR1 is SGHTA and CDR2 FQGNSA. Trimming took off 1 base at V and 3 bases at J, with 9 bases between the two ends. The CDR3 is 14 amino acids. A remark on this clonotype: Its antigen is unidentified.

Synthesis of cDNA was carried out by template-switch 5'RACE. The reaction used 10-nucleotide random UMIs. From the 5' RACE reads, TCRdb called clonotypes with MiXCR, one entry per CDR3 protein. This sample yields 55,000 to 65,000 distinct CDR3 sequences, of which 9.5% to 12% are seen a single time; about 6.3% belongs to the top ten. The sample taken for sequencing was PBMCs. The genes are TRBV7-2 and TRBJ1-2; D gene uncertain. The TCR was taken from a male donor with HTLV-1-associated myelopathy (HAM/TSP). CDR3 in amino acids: CASSLGSIDYGYTF. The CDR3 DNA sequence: TGTGCCAGCAGCTTAGGCAGTATCGACTATGGCTACACCTTC.